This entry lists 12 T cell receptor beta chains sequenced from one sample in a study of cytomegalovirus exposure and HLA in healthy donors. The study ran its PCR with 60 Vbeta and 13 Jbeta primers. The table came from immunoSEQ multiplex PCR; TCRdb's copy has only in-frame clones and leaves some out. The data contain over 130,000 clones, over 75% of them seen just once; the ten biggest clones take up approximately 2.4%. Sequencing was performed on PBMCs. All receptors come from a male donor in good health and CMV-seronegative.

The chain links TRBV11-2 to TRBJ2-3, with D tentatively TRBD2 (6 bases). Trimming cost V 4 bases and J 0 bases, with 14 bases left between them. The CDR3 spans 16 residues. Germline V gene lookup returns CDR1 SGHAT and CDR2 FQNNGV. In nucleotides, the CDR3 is TGTGCCAGCAGCTCAGCCCAACGGGGGAGCACAGATACGCAGTATTTT. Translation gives CASSSAQRGSTDTQYF.

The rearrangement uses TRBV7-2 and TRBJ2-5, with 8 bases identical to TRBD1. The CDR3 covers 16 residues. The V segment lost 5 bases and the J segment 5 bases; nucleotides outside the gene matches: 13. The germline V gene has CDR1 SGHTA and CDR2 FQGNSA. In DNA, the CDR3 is TGTGCCAGCAGCGGGAGACAGGGGCGCCGCGGGGAGACCCAGTACTTC. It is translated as CASSGRQGRRGETQYF.

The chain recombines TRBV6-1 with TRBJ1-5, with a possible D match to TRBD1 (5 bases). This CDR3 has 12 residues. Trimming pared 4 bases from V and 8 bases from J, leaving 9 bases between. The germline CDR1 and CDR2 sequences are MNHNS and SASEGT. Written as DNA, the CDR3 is TGTGCCAGCAGTGGCCAAGGGGAGCCCCAGCATTTT. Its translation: CASSGQGEPQHF.

CDR3 nucleotides: TGTGCCAGCAGCCCATCCTACGAGCAGTACTTC. Amino acid sequence: CASSPSYEQYF. The gene calls are TRBV7-2 and TRBJ2-7; D is unresolved. The germline V and J ends were trimmed by 5 bases and 1 base, with 3 bases remaining between them. Germline CDR1 reads SGHTA; CDR2 reads FQGNSA. This CDR3 contains 11 residues.

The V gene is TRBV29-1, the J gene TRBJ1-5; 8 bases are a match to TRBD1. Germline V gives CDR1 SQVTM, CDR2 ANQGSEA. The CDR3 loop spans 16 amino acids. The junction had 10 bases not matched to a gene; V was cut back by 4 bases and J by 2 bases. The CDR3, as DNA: TGCAGCGTTGGGGAAGTGGGGACAGGCGGCAATCAGCCCCAGCATTTT. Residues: CSVGEVGTGGNQPQHF.

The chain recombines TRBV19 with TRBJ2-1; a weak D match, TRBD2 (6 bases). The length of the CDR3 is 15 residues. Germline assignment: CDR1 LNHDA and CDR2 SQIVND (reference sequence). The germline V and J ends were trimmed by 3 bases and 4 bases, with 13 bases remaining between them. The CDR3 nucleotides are TGTGCCAGTAGTATGGCAGCGGGCGGTTACAATGAGCAGTTCTTC. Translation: CASSMAAGGYNEQFF.

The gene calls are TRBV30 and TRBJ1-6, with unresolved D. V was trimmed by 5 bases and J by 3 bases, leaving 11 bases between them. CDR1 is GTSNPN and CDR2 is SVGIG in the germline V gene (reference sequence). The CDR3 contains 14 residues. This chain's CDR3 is CAWERRGYNSPLHF. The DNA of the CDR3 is TGTGCCTGGGAACGGCGGGGCTATAATTCACCCCTCCACTTT.

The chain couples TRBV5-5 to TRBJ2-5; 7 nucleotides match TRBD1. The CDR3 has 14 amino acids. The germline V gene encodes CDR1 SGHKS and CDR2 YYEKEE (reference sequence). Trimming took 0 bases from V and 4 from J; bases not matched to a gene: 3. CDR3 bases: TGTGCCAGCAGCTTGGTTAGGGGGCGAGAGACCCAGTACTTC. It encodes CASSLVRGRETQYF. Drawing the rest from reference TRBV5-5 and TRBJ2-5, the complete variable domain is DAGVTQSPTHLIKTRGQQVTLRCSPISGHKSVSWYQQVLGQGPQFIFQYYEKEERGRGNFPDRFSARQFPNYSSELNVNALLLGDSALYLCASSLVRGRETQYFGPGTRLLVL.

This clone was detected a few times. CDR3 DNA sequence: TGTGCCAGCAGCTTAATGCGCGGGACCGGCAATGAGCAGTTCTTC. This gives the protein CASSLMRGTGNEQFF. The rearrangement uses TRBV5-4 and TRBJ2-1; TRBD2 is a possible D gene (6 bases). Germline loops: CDR1 SGHNT, CDR2 YYREEE (reference sequence). Trimming pared 2 bases from V and 6 bases from J, leaving 15 bases between. The CDR3 has 15 residues.

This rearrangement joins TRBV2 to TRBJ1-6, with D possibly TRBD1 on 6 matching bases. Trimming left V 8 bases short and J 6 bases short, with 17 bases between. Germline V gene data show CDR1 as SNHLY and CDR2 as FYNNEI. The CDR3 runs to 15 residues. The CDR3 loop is CASRPGTTFNSPLHF. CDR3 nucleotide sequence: TGTGCCAGCCGCCCCGGGACAACCTTTAATTCACCCCTCCACTTT.

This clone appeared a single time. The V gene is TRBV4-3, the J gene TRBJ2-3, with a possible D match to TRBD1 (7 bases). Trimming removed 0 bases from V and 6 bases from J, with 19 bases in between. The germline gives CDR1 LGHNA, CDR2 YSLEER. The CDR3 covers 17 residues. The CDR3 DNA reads TGCGCCAGCAGCCAAGATTTAAGTCGGTCAGGGGGGGATACGCAGTATTTT. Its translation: CASSQDLSRSGGDTQYF.

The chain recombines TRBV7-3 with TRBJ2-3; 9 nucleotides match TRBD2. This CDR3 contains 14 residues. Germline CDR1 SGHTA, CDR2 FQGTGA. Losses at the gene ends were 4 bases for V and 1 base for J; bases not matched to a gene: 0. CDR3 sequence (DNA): TGTGCCAGCAGCTCTAGCGGGGGCACAGATACGCAGTATTTT. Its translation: CASSSSGGTDTQYF.